The 11 T cell receptor beta chains presented below share a single source sample, sequenced in a study of immune characterization of retroperitoneal liposarcoma. TCRdb reanalysed the PCR reads using MiXCR and keeps one entry per CDR3 protein. The repertoire holds some 10,000 distinct CDR3 sequences, with 37% as singletons. The sample taken for sequencing was tumor tissue. The receptors stem from a male donor with retroperitoneal liposarcoma.

The rearrangement links TRBV6-5 to TRBJ1-5, with unresolved D. CDR1 MNHEY and CDR2 SVGAGI come from the germline V gene. V was pared by 6 bases and J by 2 bases, with 8 bases between. There are 13 residues in the CDR3. The CDR3 sequence is CASSPSGNQPQHF. In DNA, the CDR3 is TGTGCCAGCAGCCCCTCGGGCAATCAGCCCCAGCATTTT.

The chain combines TRBV12-3 or TRBV12-4 with TRBJ2-1, with 7 nucleotides matching TRBD1. This CDR3 has 17 amino acids. V was pared by 3 bases and J by 13 bases, with 21 bases of the junction left unmatched. For the CDR3, the DNA is TGTGCCAGCAGTTTCGGGCAGACAGGGATGAATTGGGAGACCCAGTTCTTC. It yields the protein CASSFGQTGMNWETQFF.

The CDR3 loop reads CASSLDRDNSPLHF. The CDR3, as DNA: TGTGCCAGCAGTCTGGACAGGGATAATTCACCCCTCCACTTT. The V call is TRBV27, the J call TRBJ1-6; 8 bases map to TRBD1. Trimming at V came to 5 bases and at J to 5 bases, leaving 2 bases not matched to a gene. From germline, CDR1 is MNHEY and CDR2 SMNVEV (reference sequence). The CDR3 covers 14 residues.

This clonotype has more than one count but fewer than ten. CDR3 sequence: CASSYEGLGMETQFF. CDR3 DNA: TGTGCCAGCAGTTACGAGGGGTTGGGGATGGAGACCCAGTTCTTC. V and J are TRBV6-6 and TRBJ2-5; tentatively, D is TRBD1 or TRBD2 (5 bases each). With the DNA end fitting TRBJ2-1 better, the J assignment may be wrong. CDR1 is MNHNY, CDR2 SVGAGI, per germline (reference sequence). The CDR3 is 15 amino acids.

The chain recombines TRBV11-3 with TRBJ2-4; 9 bases agree with TRBD2. The better agreement between TRBJ2-5 and the DNA end casts doubt on the J call. The CDR3 length is 13 residues. CDR1 is SGHNT and CDR2 is YENEEA in the germline V gene. CDR3 region: CASSRGTSWTQYF. CDR3 DNA sequence: TGTGCCAGCAGCCGAGGGACTAGCTGGACCCAGTACTTC.

The chain carries TRBV11-3 and TRBJ2-3; D is uncertain. The CDR3 has 12 amino acids. Germline V gives CDR1 SGHNT, CDR2 YENEEA. V lost 4 bases, J lost 5 bases, and 7 bases lay in between. The CDR3 region has the DNA TGTGCCAGCAGCTCCTTCGGAGATACGCAGTATTTT. Amino acid sequence: CASSSFGDTQYF. Full variable domain (outside the CDR3, taken from reference TRBV11-3 and TRBJ2-3): EAGVVQSPRYKIIEKKQPVAFWCNPISGHNTLYWYLQNLGQGPELLIRYENEEAVDDSQLPKDRFSAERLKGVDSTLKIQPAELGDSAVYLCASSSFGDTQYFGPGTRLTVL.

This clonotype occurred a few times. The chain combines TRBV11-3 with TRBJ1-1, with D perhaps TRBD1 (5 bases). CDR1 is SGHNT, CDR2 YENEEA, per germline. This CDR3 spans 15 amino acids. The ends were cut back, 0 bases at V and 2 bases at J, with 10 bases in the middle. The CDR3 DNA follows: TGTGCCAGCAGCTTAGAAAGCCAGGGAAACACTGAAGCTTTCTTT. This encodes CASSLESQGNTEAFF.

This clonotype was observed a few times. The chain carries TRBV6-1 and TRBJ2-1; D perhaps matches TRBD2 (6 bases). V lost 1 base, J lost 10 bases, and 17 bases lay in between. The V gene's germline CDR1 is MNHNS and CDR2 SASEGT. CDR3 length: 15 amino acids. CDR3 nucleotides: TGTGCCAGCAGTGAAGTGAGCGGAGGGCCCTACGAGCAGTTCTTC. Translating it yields CASSEVSGGPYEQFF.

The rearrangement links TRBV6-1 to TRBJ2-2, with 9 nucleotides matching TRBD2. The ends lost 2 bases at V and 6 bases at J; junction bases unmatched: 1. Germline CDR1 and CDR2: MNHNS and SASEGT. The CDR3 extends over 14 amino acids. The CDR3 DNA sequence: TGTGCCAGCAGTGAACTAGCGGGGTCCGGGGAGCTGTTTTTT. Translating it yields CASSELAGSGELFF.

In its sample, this clonotype ranks as large (0.1 to 1%). The V gene is TRBV7-2, the J gene TRBJ2-1; 7 nucleotides match TRBD2. The DNA end lines up better with TRBJ2-7; the J call may be wrong. Germline V lookup: CDR1 SGHTA, CDR2 FQGNSA. There are 14 residues in the CDR3. The CDR3 protein is CASSLDPSGYEQYF. CDR3 DNA sequence: TGTGCCAGCAGCTTAGATCCTAGCGGCTACGAGCAGTACTTC.

This clonotype was detected only a few times. A much bigger clone sits one base away, suggesting this may be a read error. The V call is TRBV12-3 or TRBV12-4, the J call TRBJ2-7, with TRBD2 matching 7 bases. This CDR3 has 11 amino acids. V shed 3 bases and J 13 bases; nucleotides not matched to a gene: 6. The CDR3: CASSFGTTPYF. DNA for the CDR3: TGTGCCAGCAGTTTCGGGACTACCCCCTACTTC.